These 9 T cell receptor beta chains were sequenced from one sample in a study of CD8 T cells in Susac syndrome. The authors reverse transcribed about 0.45 to 1 ug RNA with random hexamers. MiXCR, applied by TCRdb to the immunoSEQ multiplex PCR reads, yields one record per CDR3 protein. This sample has 80,000 to 95,000 distinct CDR3 sequences; approximately 95% occur once, and the top ten carry under 1%. The sequenced sample consisted of CD8+ T cells from PBMCs. These receptors were obtained from a human donor with Susac syndrome.

The chain carries TRBV7-9 and TRBJ2-7; D remains unclear. Trimming left V 3 bases short and J 7 bases short, with 10 bases between. CDR3 size: 12 residues. Germline V gives CDR1 SEHNR, CDR2 FQNEAQ (reference sequence). The CDR3 DNA reads as TGTGCCAGCAGCTTTTCACAACTGGAGCAGTACTTC. It encodes CASSFSQLEQYF.

This clonotype showed up just once. V and J are TRBV7-9 and TRBJ2-7, with 8 bases that match TRBD1. This CDR3 spans 15 amino acids. The germline V gene encodes CDR1 SEHNR and CDR2 FQNEAQ (reference sequence). J was trimmed by 3 bases and V by 5 bases; bases with no gene match: 9. The CDR3 bases are TGTGCCAGCAGCGCTGGACAGGGAGAGGGCTACGAGCAGTACTTC. Translating gives CASSAGQGEGYEQYF.

This clonotype was detected once. CDR3 in amino acids: CASSLDSPTFYEQYF. The CDR3 DNA follows: TGCGCCAGCAGCTTGGACAGCCCCACCTTCTACGAGCAGTACTTC. This chain joins TRBV5-1 and TRBJ2-7; D is ambiguous. Germline V CDR1 and CDR2: SGHRS, YFSETQ. This CDR3 has 15 amino acids. The V end was cut by 0 bases, the J end by 3 bases, with 13 bases between. The full variable domain, in which reference TRBV5-1 and TRBJ2-7 provide the parts outside the CDR3, is KAGVTQTPRYLIKTRGQQVTLSCSPISGHRSVSWYQQTPGQGLQFLFEYFSETQRNKGNFPGRFSGRQFSNSRSEMNVSTLELGDSALYLCASSLDSPTFYEQYFGPGTRLTVT.

The chain links TRBV7-9 to TRBJ2-3; D ambiguous. Looked up from germline, CDR1 is SEHNR and CDR2 is FQNEAQ (reference sequence). V was shortened by 7 bases and J by 0 bases, with 14 bases between the two germline ends. The CDR3 is 15 amino acids. The CDR3 DNA sequence: TGTGCCAGCACTCCCCCGGGCGTAAGCACAGATACGCAGTATTTT. It encodes CASTPPGVSTDTQYF. Full variable domain (rest looked up from reference TRBV7-9 and TRBJ2-3): DTGVSQNPRHKITKRGQNVTFRCDPISEHNRLYWYRQTLGQGPEFLTYFQNEAQLEKSRLLSDRFSAERPKGSFSTLEIQRTEQGDSAMYLCASTPPGVSTDTQYFGPGTRLTVL.

The rearrangement links TRBV6-4 to TRBJ2-5; 9 nucleotides line up with TRBD1. This CDR3 has 15 amino acids. The germline gives CDR1 MRHNA, CDR2 SNTAGT. Losses at the gene ends were 5 bases for V and 3 bases for J; bases not matched to a gene: 7. The CDR3: CASSSKGQGEETQYF. The DNA of the CDR3 is TGTGCCAGCAGTTCGAAGGGACAGGGCGAAGAGACCCAGTACTTC.

This clonotype was observed a handful of times. The chain carries TRBV7-2 and TRBJ2-5; TRBD1 agrees at 7 bases. The CDR3 sequence is 14 residues long. Germline assignment: CDR1 SGHTA and CDR2 FQGNSA. V was clipped by 4 bases and J by 1 base; unmatched bases: 3. The CDR3 reads CASSSGTVQETQYF. In DNA form, the CDR3 reads TGTGCCAGCAGCTCGGGGACAGTCCAAGAGACCCAGTACTTC.

The V gene is TRBV7-3, the J gene TRBJ2-3, with a weak D call TRBD2 (6 bases). V lost 2 bases and J 6 bases, leaving 15 bases between the germline ends. The CDR3 spans 15 residues. Per germline, CDR1 SGHTA and CDR2 FQGTGA. The CDR3 DNA reads TGTGCCAGCAGCTTACGCCGGGAGAGCGAGGATACGCAGTATTTT. The encoded protein is CASSLRRESEDTQYF.

The rearrangement uses TRBV2 and TRBJ2-7; D ambiguous. Trimming left V 5 bases short and J 4 bases short, with 12 bases between. In germline, CDR1 is SNHLY, CDR2 FYNNEI. There are 13 residues in the CDR3. In DNA, the CDR3 is TGTGCCAGCAGTATCGCAGAGAGATACGAGCAGTACTTC. Protein product: CASSIAERYEQYF.

The rearrangement joins TRBV30 to TRBJ2-3; the D gene is possibly TRBD1 (5 bases). Per germline, CDR1 GTSNPN and CDR2 SVGIG (reference sequence). The CDR3 has 15 residues. Between the trimmed V and J ends, which lost 1 base and 1 base, there was a span of 12 bases. DNA of the CDR3: TGTGCCTGGAGTGCGGGTGGGGCGGGCACAGATACGCAGTATTTT. It specifies CAWSAGGAGTDTQYF.